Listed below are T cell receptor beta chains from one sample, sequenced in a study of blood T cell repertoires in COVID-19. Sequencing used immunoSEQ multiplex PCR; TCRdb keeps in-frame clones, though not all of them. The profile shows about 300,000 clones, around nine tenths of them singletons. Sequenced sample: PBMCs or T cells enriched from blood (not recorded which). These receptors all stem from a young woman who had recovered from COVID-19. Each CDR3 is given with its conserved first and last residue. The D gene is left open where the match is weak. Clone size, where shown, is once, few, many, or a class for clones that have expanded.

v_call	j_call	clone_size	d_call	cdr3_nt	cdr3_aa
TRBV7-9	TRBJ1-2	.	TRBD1	TGTGCCAGCAGCAAACACCGGACAGGGGCTAACTATGGCTACACCTTC	CASSKHRTGANYGYTF
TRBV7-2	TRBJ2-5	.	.	TGTGCCAGCGCCCTCAGGGAAGAGACCCAGTACTTC	CASALREETQYF
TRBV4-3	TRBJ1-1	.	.	TGCGCCAGCAGCCGAGAACAGGGTACGGAAGCTTTCTTT	CASSREQGTEAFF
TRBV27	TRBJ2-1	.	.	TGTGCCAGCAGTTTATCCCCTCGGGATGAGCAGTTCTTC	CASSLSPRDEQFF
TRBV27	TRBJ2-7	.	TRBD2	TGTGCCAGCAGTTTAGGGGCAGCGGGAGGCTACTACGAGCAGTACTTC	CASSLGAAGGYYEQYF
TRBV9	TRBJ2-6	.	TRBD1	TGTGCCAGCAGTGGGACAGGGGGCCTTGCCGGGGCCAACGTCCTGACTTTC	CASSGTGGLAGANVLTF
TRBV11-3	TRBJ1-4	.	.	TGTGCCAGCTGTCGGACTACTAATGAAAAACTGTTTTTT	CASCRTTNEKLFF
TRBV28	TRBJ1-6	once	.	TGTGCCAGCAGCCCACAGAGCTCCTATAATTCACCCCTCCACTTT	CASSPQSSYNSPLHF
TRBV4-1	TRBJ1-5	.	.	TGCGCCAGCAGCCGAGGATTCGGCAGCAATCAGCCCCAGCATTTT	CASSRGFGSNQPQHF
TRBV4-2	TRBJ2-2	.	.	TGTGCCAGCAGCCAAGAAGGGGTGAACACCGGGGAGCTGTTTTTT	CASSQEGVNTGELFF
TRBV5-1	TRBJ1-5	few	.	TGCGCCAGCAGCTTGGGAGTAGAGCAGCCCCAGCATTTT	CASSLGVEQPQHF
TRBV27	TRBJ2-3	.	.	TGTGCCAGCAGCCTCAGTAGCGGAGGCACAGATACGCAGTATTTT	CASSLSSGGTDTQYF
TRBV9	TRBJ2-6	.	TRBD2	TGTGCCAGCAGCGCGAGCGGGACTGGGGCCAACGTCCTGACTTTC	CASSASGTGANVLTF
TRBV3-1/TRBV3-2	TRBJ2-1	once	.	TGTGCCAGCAGCCAAGATAGAGCGAGGGAGCAGTTCTTC	CASSQDRAREQFF
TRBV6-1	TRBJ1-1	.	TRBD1	TGTGCCAGCAGTGACCACGACAGGGGCCAAGCTTTCTTT	CASSDHDRGQAFF
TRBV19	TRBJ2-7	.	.	TGTGCCAGTAGTGTGGGACTTACCTACGAGCAGTACTTC	CASSVGLTYEQYF
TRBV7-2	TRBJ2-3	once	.	TGTGCCAGCAGCTTAAATGGGGGCGGATCCACAGATACGCAGTATTTT	CASSLNGGGSTDTQYF
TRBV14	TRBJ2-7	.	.	TGTGCCAGCAGCCACACATACAACTACGAGCAGTACTTC	CASSHTYNYEQYF
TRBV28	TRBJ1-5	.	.	TGTGCCAGCAGTTTGCGTCCTGAGGTTCAGCATTTT	CASSLRPEVQHF
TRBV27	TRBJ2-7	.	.	TGTGCCAGCAGTCCCGACAGACGGACCTACGAGCAGTACTTC	CASSPDRRTYEQYF
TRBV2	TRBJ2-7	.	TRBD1	TGTGCCAGCAGACCCCCCTCCAGGGACAGATATACCTACGAGCAGTACTTC	CASRPPSRDRYTYEQYF
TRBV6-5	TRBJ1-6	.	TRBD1	TGTGCCAGCAGTAGACAGGGAAAGAATTCACCCCTCCACTTT	CASSRQGKNSPLHF
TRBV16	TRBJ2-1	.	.	TGTGCCAGCAGCCAGAGAACAGGGTATTACTCCTACAATGAGCAGTTCTTC	CASSQRTGYYSYNEQFF
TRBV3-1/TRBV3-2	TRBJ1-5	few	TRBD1	TGTGCCAGCAGCCCGGGGGACAGGGCGGTTCAGCCCCAGCATTTT	CASSPGDRAVQPQHF
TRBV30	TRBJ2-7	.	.	TGTGCCTGGAACGGGGAAACCTACGAGCAGTACTTC	CAWNGETYEQYF
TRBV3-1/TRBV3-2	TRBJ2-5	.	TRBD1	TGTGCCAGCAGCCAAGATCCAAGACAGGGCCCATTTCGCGAGACCCAGTACTTC	CASSQDPRQGPFRETQYF
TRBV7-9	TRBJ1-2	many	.	TGTGCCAGCAGCCCACCGACAGGAGGCTACACCTTC	CASSPPTGGYTF